Listed below are T cell receptor beta chains from one sample, sequenced in a study of T cell repertoires in ileal Crohn's disease. Generated by immunoSEQ multiplex PCR, the TCRdb table keeps only in-frame clones and is missing some. The table has about 17,000 clones, approximately 70% seen once. Sequencing used ileal tissue. The receptors shown here come from an adult with Crohn's disease. The CDR3 runs from the conserved cysteine through the conserved F or W. Fields, in order: clone size, V gene, J gene, D gene, CDR3 protein, CDR3 DNA. D genes are given only for firm matches. The listing skips clone size in some rows; elsewhere it reads once, few, many or a size class.

clone_size: NA
v_call: TRBV5-1
j_call: TRBJ2-1
d_call: NA
cdr3_aa: CASSLGPGISYNEQFF
cdr3_nt: TGCGCCAGCAGCTTGGGTCCGGGAATCTCCTACAATGAGCAGTTCTTC

clone_size: few
v_call: TRBV27
j_call: TRBJ1-5
d_call: TRBD1
cdr3_aa: CASSLSARDRGNQPQHF
cdr3_nt: TGTGCCAGCAGTTTATCCGCCCGAGACAGGGGCAATCAGCCCCAGCATTTT

clone_size: NA
v_call: TRBV5-4
j_call: TRBJ1-2
d_call: NA
cdr3_aa: CASSFRNPGFYGYTF
cdr3_nt: TGTGCCAGCAGCTTTCGTAACCCAGGGTTCTATGGCTACACCTTC

clone_size: NA
v_call: TRBV23-1
j_call: TRBJ2-5
d_call: NA
cdr3_aa: CASSQSTRQETQYF
cdr3_nt: TGCGCCAGCAGTCAATCGACCAGGCAAGAGACCCAGTACTTC

clone_size: NA
v_call: TRBV30
j_call: TRBJ1-2
d_call: NA
cdr3_aa: CAWRGETGKANYGYTF
cdr3_nt: TGTGCCTGGAGAGGGGAAACAGGGAAAGCTAACTATGGCTACACCTTC

clone_size: NA
v_call: TRBV5-6
j_call: TRBJ2-1
d_call: NA
cdr3_aa: CASRARVAADNEQFF
cdr3_nt: TGTGCCAGCAGAGCGAGAGTAGCGGCCGACAATGAGCAGTTCTTC

clone_size: NA
v_call: TRBV19
j_call: TRBJ1-1
d_call: NA
cdr3_aa: CASRGRDKIMNTEAFF
cdr3_nt: TGTGCCAGTAGAGGAAGGGACAAAATAATGAACACTGAAGCTTTCTTT

clone_size: NA
v_call: TRBV6-5
j_call: TRBJ2-3
d_call: TRBD2
cdr3_aa: CASSYRGGSSTDTQYF
cdr3_nt: TGTGCCAGCAGTTATAGAGGCGGGAGTTCCACAGATACGCAGTATTTT

clone_size: NA
v_call: TRBV6-4
j_call: TRBJ2-1
d_call: NA
cdr3_aa: CASRWREDLGEQFF
cdr3_nt: TGTGCCAGCAGATGGAGGGAGGACTTGGGTGAGCAGTTCTTC

clone_size: few
v_call: TRBV5-6
j_call: TRBJ2-3
d_call: NA
cdr3_aa: CASSLSADTQYF
cdr3_nt: TGTGCCAGCAGCTTGTCTGCAGATACGCAGTATTTT

clone_size: NA
v_call: TRBV7-9
j_call: TRBJ2-7
d_call: NA
cdr3_aa: CASSLAEGTGEQYF
cdr3_nt: TGTGCCAGCAGCTTAGCGGAGGGCACGGGGGAGCAGTACTTC

clone_size: NA
v_call: TRBV6-5
j_call: TRBJ1-3
d_call: NA
cdr3_aa: CASARAQGGGNTIYF
cdr3_nt: TGTGCCAGCGCTAGGGCCCAGGGAGGGGGAAACACCATATATTTT

clone_size: few
v_call: TRBV6-1
j_call: TRBJ1-2
d_call: NA
cdr3_aa: CASSEARGRGYGYTF
cdr3_nt: TGTGCCAGCAGTGAAGCCAGGGGAAGGGGCTATGGCTACACCTTC

clone_size: NA
v_call: TRBV6-5
j_call: TRBJ2-7
d_call: TRBD1
cdr3_aa: CASSYSPTGDEQYF
cdr3_nt: TGTGCCAGCAGTTACTCACCTACAGGGGACGAGCAGTACTTC

clone_size: NA
v_call: TRBV19
j_call: TRBJ1-6
d_call: NA
cdr3_aa: CASSIDTVSPLHF
cdr3_nt: TGTGCCAGTAGTATCGACACGGTTTCACCCCTCCACTTT

clone_size: few
v_call: TRBV7-3
j_call: TRBJ2-1
d_call: NA
cdr3_aa: CASSYPRGEQFF
cdr3_nt: TGTGCCAGCAGCTATCCGCGGGGTGAGCAGTTCTTC

clone_size: NA
v_call: TRBV6-4
j_call: TRBJ2-7
d_call: NA
cdr3_aa: CASSDSSPGARDEQYF
cdr3_nt: TGTGCCAGCAGTGACTCGAGTCCAGGGGCTCGGGACGAGCAGTACTTC

clone_size: NA
v_call: TRBV5-1
j_call: TRBJ1-3
d_call: NA
cdr3_aa: CASSAAGNTIYF
cdr3_nt: TGCGCCAGCAGCGCAGCTGGAAACACCATATATTTT

clone_size: once
v_call: TRBV5-1
j_call: TRBJ2-7
d_call: NA
cdr3_aa: CASSLAATNYEQYF
cdr3_nt: TGCGCCAGCAGCTTGGCCGCCACAAACTACGAGCAGTACTTC

clone_size: NA
v_call: TRBV4-2
j_call: TRBJ2-5
d_call: NA
cdr3_aa: CASSPYGGVAETQYF
cdr3_nt: TGTGCCAGCAGCCCCTACGGTGGAGTAGCAGAGACCCAGTACTTC

clone_size: NA
v_call: TRBV11-2
j_call: TRBJ2-1
d_call: TRBD2
cdr3_aa: CASSLAVSYNEQFF
cdr3_nt: TGTGCCAGCAGTCTAGCGGTCTCCTACAATGAGCAGTTCTTC

clone_size: few
v_call: TRBV15
j_call: TRBJ2-1
d_call: TRBD2
cdr3_aa: CATSRATSGGHSSYNEQFF
cdr3_nt: TGTGCCACCAGCAGGGCAACTAGCGGGGGCCATAGCTCCTACAATGAGCAGTTCTTC

clone_size: once
v_call: TRBV6-6
j_call: TRBJ2-7
d_call: TRBD1
cdr3_aa: CASRRDSGYEQYF
cdr3_nt: TGTGCCAGCAGGAGGGACAGCGGCTACGAGCAGTACTTC

clone_size: few
v_call: TRBV19
j_call: TRBJ2-3
d_call: TRBD1
cdr3_aa: CASSIVGQGSPTQYF
cdr3_nt: TGTGCCAGTAGTATAGTGGGACAGGGAAGTCCTACGCAGTATTTT

clone_size: once
v_call: TRBV10-3
j_call: TRBJ1-2
d_call: TRBD1
cdr3_aa: CAISDRGTGASGYTF
cdr3_nt: TGTGCCATCAGTGATAGGGGGACAGGGGCCAGTGGCTACACCTTC

clone_size: NA
v_call: TRBV2
j_call: TRBJ2-7
d_call: TRBD2
cdr3_aa: CASEREGGYEQYF
cdr3_nt: TGTGCCAGCGAGCGGGAGGGAGGGTACGAGCAGTACTTC

clone_size: NA
v_call: TRBV7-8
j_call: TRBJ1-6
d_call: TRBD1
cdr3_aa: CASSLDRGLRSPLHF
cdr3_nt: TGTGCCAGCAGCTTGGACAGGGGGCTTCGTTCCCCCCTCCACTTT

clone_size: once
v_call: TRBV2
j_call: TRBJ2-7
d_call: TRBD2
cdr3_aa: CASSAGLAGPYEQYF
cdr3_nt: TGTGCCAGCAGTGCGGGACTAGCGGGCCCCTACGAGCAGTACTTC

clone_size: NA
v_call: TRBV5-6
j_call: TRBJ1-4
d_call: TRBD1
cdr3_aa: CASSSRTGFNEKLFF
cdr3_nt: TGTGCCAGCAGCTCTCGGACAGGGTTTAATGAAAAACTGTTTTTT

clone_size: NA
v_call: TRBV2
j_call: TRBJ1-2
d_call: TRBD1
cdr3_aa: CASTWTGGFDGYTF
cdr3_nt: TGTGCCAGCACATGGACAGGGGGCTTCGATGGCTACACCTTC

clone_size: NA
v_call: TRBV4-1
j_call: TRBJ1-3
d_call: TRBD1
cdr3_aa: CASSHPKDRGDFSNTIYF
cdr3_nt: TGCGCCAGCAGCCACCCAAAGGACAGGGGGGATTTTAGCAACACCATATATTTT

clone_size: once
v_call: TRBV4-1
j_call: TRBJ2-3
d_call: NA
cdr3_aa: CASSQGADTDTQYF
cdr3_nt: TGCGCCAGCAGCCAAGGCGCGGACACAGATACGCAGTATTTT

clone_size: NA
v_call: TRBV5-6
j_call: TRBJ1-5
d_call: NA
cdr3_aa: CASSLRGNQPQHF
cdr3_nt: TGTGCCAGCAGCTTGAGGGGAAATCAGCCCCAGCATTTT

clone_size: NA
v_call: TRBV2
j_call: TRBJ1-1
d_call: TRBD1
cdr3_aa: CASTLAGGTEAFF
cdr3_nt: TGTGCCAGCACGCTCGCAGGGGGCACTGAAGCTTTCTTT

clone_size: NA
v_call: TRBV4-3
j_call: TRBJ2-1
d_call: TRBD2
cdr3_aa: CASSQGVAGDYNEQFF
cdr3_nt: TGCGCCAGCAGCCAGGGGGTGGCGGGGGACTACAATGAGCAGTTCTTC

clone_size: NA
v_call: TRBV29-1
j_call: TRBJ2-1
d_call: NA
cdr3_aa: CSVRDFNEQFF
cdr3_nt: TGCAGCGTGAGGGACTTCAATGAGCAGTTCTTC

clone_size: few
v_call: TRBV30
j_call: TRBJ1-2
d_call: NA
cdr3_aa: CAWSVMRNGYTF
cdr3_nt: TGTGCCTGGAGTGTAATGAGGAATGGCTACACCTTC

clone_size: NA
v_call: TRBV10-1
j_call: TRBJ1-5
d_call: NA
cdr3_aa: CATLPPRTEPQHF
cdr3_nt: TGCGCCACATTGCCCCCCCGCACGGAGCCCCAGCATTTT

clone_size: NA
v_call: TRBV5-1
j_call: TRBJ2-3
d_call: TRBD2
cdr3_aa: CASSSGLSGSGTDTQYF
cdr3_nt: TGCGCCAGCAGCTCTGGATTAAGCGGGAGTGGGACAGATACGCAGTATTTT

clone_size: NA
v_call: TRBV25-1
j_call: TRBJ1-6
d_call: TRBD1
cdr3_aa: CASSEWARGRNSPLHF
cdr3_nt: TGTGCCAGCAGTGAATGGGCCAGGGGGCGAAATTCACCCCTCCACTTT

clone_size: NA
v_call: TRBV4-1
j_call: TRBJ2-7
d_call: NA
cdr3_aa: CASSQLPKYEQYF
cdr3_nt: TGCGCCAGCAGCCAACTCCCTAAATACGAGCAGTACTTC

clone_size: NA
v_call: TRBV15
j_call: TRBJ1-5
d_call: NA
cdr3_aa: CATSRAPGAGNQPQHF
cdr3_nt: TGTGCCACCAGCAGAGCCCCCGGAGCGGGGAATCAGCCCCAGCATTTT

clone_size: NA
v_call: TRBV18
j_call: TRBJ1-3
d_call: TRBD1
cdr3_aa: CASSRNPGQGGSGNTIYF
cdr3_nt: TGTGCCAGCTCACGAAACCCGGGACAGGGAGGCTCTGGAAACACCATATATTTT

clone_size: few
v_call: TRBV7-7
j_call: TRBJ1-4
d_call: NA
cdr3_aa: CASSLVSRAGVWEKLFF
cdr3_nt: TGTGCTAGCAGCTTAGTTTCCAGGGCAGGGGTGTGGGAAAAACTGTTTTTT

clone_size: NA
v_call: TRBV7-2
j_call: TRBJ1-2
d_call: NA
cdr3_aa: CASSQEVDYGYTF
cdr3_nt: TGTGCCAGCAGCCAAGAGGTGGACTATGGCTACACCTTC

clone_size: NA
v_call: TRBV6-1
j_call: TRBJ2-2
d_call: TRBD2
cdr3_aa: CASSPGGPGELFF
cdr3_nt: TGTGCCAGCAGTCCGGGGGGTCCCGGGGAGCTGTTTTTT

clone_size: NA
v_call: TRBV15
j_call: TRBJ2-3
d_call: TRBD2
cdr3_aa: CATSRGLELADAYTQYF
cdr3_nt: TGTGCCACCAGCAGGGGGCTCGAACTAGCGGACGCTTATACGCAGTATTTT

clone_size: NA
v_call: TRBV4-2
j_call: TRBJ1-2
d_call: NA
cdr3_aa: CASSQALRSVYGYTF
cdr3_nt: TGTGCCAGCAGCCAAGCTCTGCGTTCTGTCTATGGCTACACCTTC

clone_size: few
v_call: TRBV18
j_call: TRBJ2-5
d_call: NA
cdr3_aa: CASSLHARETQYF
cdr3_nt: TGTGCCAGCTCACTACACGCCCGAGAGACCCAGTACTTC

clone_size: NA
v_call: TRBV6-6
j_call: TRBJ1-6
d_call: NA
cdr3_aa: CASKTDSPLHF
cdr3_nt: TGTGCCAGCAAAACAGATTCACCCCTCCACTTT

clone_size: few
v_call: TRBV2
j_call: TRBJ1-1
d_call: NA
cdr3_aa: CASKADMNTEAFF
cdr3_nt: TGTGCCAGCAAAGCGGATATGAACACTGAAGCTTTCTTT

clone_size: few
v_call: TRBV15
j_call: TRBJ1-3
d_call: NA
cdr3_aa: CATSTRVTGNTIYF
cdr3_nt: TGTGCCACCAGCACCAGGGTAACTGGAAACACCATATATTTT

clone_size: NA
v_call: TRBV7-9
j_call: TRBJ1-2
d_call: NA
cdr3_aa: CASSFLEATVRGYTF
cdr3_nt: TGTGCCAGCAGCTTCCTGGAGGCAACAGTACGGGGCTACACCTTC

clone_size: NA
v_call: TRBV2
j_call: TRBJ2-7
d_call: NA
cdr3_aa: CASSEGINYEQYF
cdr3_nt: TGTGCCAGCAGTGAGGGCATAAATTACGAGCAGTACTTC

clone_size: NA
v_call: TRBV15
j_call: TRBJ1-5
d_call: NA
cdr3_aa: CATSRDDISNQPQHF
cdr3_nt: TGTGCCACCAGCAGAGATGACATCAGCAATCAGCCCCAGCATTTT

clone_size: NA
v_call: TRBV19
j_call: TRBJ1-3
d_call: TRBD1
cdr3_aa: CASSNWDSSGNTIYF
cdr3_nt: TGTGCCAGTAGTAACTGGGACAGCTCTGGAAACACTATATATTTT

clone_size: once
v_call: TRBV27
j_call: TRBJ2-1
d_call: NA
cdr3_aa: CASSLLNEQFF
cdr3_nt: TGTGCCAGCAGTTTACTGAATGAGCAGTTCTTC